The 2 T cell receptor beta chains reported below all come from one sample, sequenced in a study of shared clonotypes between healthy human individuals. Produced via immunoSEQ multiplex PCR; TCRdb's table is partial and in-frame only. The sample holds about 1 million clones, more than 60% seen once. The sequenced material came from memory CD4+ T cells sorted from blood. Subset here: CD45RA-negative fraction. All receptors derive from a man between 18 and 35 years old in good health.

About this clone: Within the sample, other DNA sequences also encode this same CDR3. This chain links TRBV20-1 with TRBJ2-5; D unclear. The CDR3 totals 11 residues. Germline CDR1 is DFQATT and CDR2 is SNEGSKA (reference sequence). Trimming shortened V by 3 bases and J by 4 bases, and 6 bases separated the two germline ends. CDR3 bases: TGCAGTGCTAGTAGCTTAGAGACCCAGTACTTC. This sequence encodes CSASSLETQYF.

The gene calls are TRBV5-1 and TRBJ2-3, with TRBD2 matching over 14 bases. This CDR3 is 16 amino acids long. V lost 3 bases, J lost 4 bases, and 4 bases stayed unmatched. The germline gives CDR1 SGHRS, CDR2 YFSETQ. The CDR3 DNA sequence: TGCGCCAGCAGCTCCGCGACTAGCGGGAGGGCAGATACGCAGTATTTT. It encodes CASSSATSGRADTQYF.